This T cell receptor (beta chain) was captured by sequencing in a study of regulatory T cells in long-lasting Graves disease. Building of the TCR beta libraries involved iRepertoire HTBI primers and Arm-PCR of CDR3 regions. TCRdb reprocessed the multiplex PCR reads with MiXCR, giving one entry per CDR3 protein. Here the sample spans 650,000 to 850,000 distinct CDR3 sequences, roughly 30% being singletons. The V and J ends lost 5 bases and 3 bases, in that order; junction bases with no gene match: 9. Germline V gene sequence: CDR1 SGHAT, CDR2 FQNNGV. CDR3 length: 16 residues. The time point: persistent/refractory GD, antithyroid drugs over 5 years with positive TRAb. Scientists built the TCR library using RNA that was extracted from PBMCs. This clonotype was observed a few times.

This clonotype was obtained from a female donor with Graves disease. The sequenced sample was peripheral blood mononuclear cells (PBMCs), obtained when the disease was refractory, from a patient treated with antithyroid drugs. The V call is TRBV11-2, the J call TRBJ1-4, with TRBD1 identical over 7 bases. Here the CDR3 DNA reads TGTGCCAGCAGCCTAACGGTGGGACAGCCTAATGAAAAACTGTTTTTT. Translated: CASSLTVGQPNEKLFF. The complete variable domain, with remaining parts taken from reference TRBV11-2 and TRBJ1-4, reads EAGVAQSPRYKIIEKRQSVAFWCNPISGHATLYWYQQILGQGPKLLIQFQNNGVVDDSQLPKDRFSAERLKGVDSTLKIQPAKLEDSAVYLCASSLTVGQPNEKLFFGSGTQLSVL.